Sequencing of this T cell receptor (beta chain) was carried out in a study of cytotoxic CD8 clonotypes in ibrutinib-treated CLL. Looking at the study overall: The patient breakdown showed under 12 relapsed/refractory and around 16 treatment-naive cases, with about 18 IGHV unmutated. Study-level points and caveats: Relative to age-matched healthy donors, clonality at baseline was higher, and it tracked circulating CD8+ T-cell counts.

Method: immunoSEQ multiplex PCR; TCRdb's copy keeps in-frame clones and lacks some. The sample consists of around 150,000 clones, roughly 86% of them appearing once. The CDR3 covers 16 residues. Trimming removed 6 bases at V and 6 bases at J, with 21 bases between. From germline, CDR1 is LNHDA and CDR2 SQIVND (reference sequence). This clone was counted between two and nine times. As yet, its antigen is unknown. The chain links TRBV19 to TRBJ2-1; D gene unclear. Sequencing was performed on PBMCs, taken after 12 months of ibrutinib treatment. This sequence originates from a human donor with chronic lymphocytic leukemia. The CDR3 here is CASSPLEGYTGNEQFF. The CDR3 DNA reads as TGTGCCAGTAGCCCCCTAGAAGGGTACACGGGCAATGAGCAGTTCTTC.